Included here is one T cell receptor (beta chain) sequence, with context. The sample comes from a study of blood T cell repertoires in COVID-19. Study as a whole: The study drew acute and convalescent COVID-19 samples from the United States, Italy and Spain.

Source study methods: From reference gene primer amplification, estimates of nucleated cell counts were derived. Assay used: immunoSEQ multiplex PCR; TCRdb lists only in-frame clones, some missing. Clonal size and the V and J genes are those of that table, whereas D and trimming came from the DNA. The data contain approximately 220,000 clones, roughly four fifths of them singletons. Sequencing used peripheral blood. The source is a woman in her 70s with acute or convalescent COVID-19.

The CDR3 nucleotides read TGCAGCGTTGATGAGGTAAACTACAATGAGCAGTTCTTC. As protein: CSVDEVNYNEQFF. The chain recombines TRBV29-1 with TRBJ2-1; D remains unclear. The V gene lost 3 bases and the J gene lost 3 bases, with 9 bases spanning the gap. Germline V lookup: CDR1 SQVTM, CDR2 ANQGSEA. The CDR3 runs to 13 residues.